These T cell receptor beta chains were read from a single sample in a study of T cell responses to AZD1222 COVID-19 vaccine. TCRdb's table, derived via immunoSEQ multiplex PCR, lists solely in-frame clones and lacks some. Here the sample spans approximately 120,000 clones, roughly nine tenths being singletons. Sample: peripheral blood, taken 28 days after the second AZD1222 dose. These receptors were taken from an adult who received the AZD1222 COVID-19 vaccine. Both conserved end residues are part of each CDR3. The D gene is left open where the match is weak. Clone sizes are given selectively: once, few, many, or a class where the clone is expanded.

TRBV5-4	NA	TRBJ2-7	NA	TGTGCCAGCAGCGCCCAAGGTAGGGGTGCCGAGCAGTACTTC	CASSAQGRGAEQYF
TRBV10-3	NA	TRBJ2-2	TRBD2	TGTGCCGTCCACCCTAGCGGGGGGGGCAACACCGGGGAGCTGTTTTTT	CAVHPSGGGNTGELFF
TRBV11-3	NA	TRBJ2-1	TRBD2	TGTGCCAGCAGCTTAGGTGGGACTAGCGGGAGAAACTACAATGAGCAGTTCTTC	CASSLGGTSGRNYNEQFF
TRBV5-1	NA	TRBJ2-5	NA	TGCGCCAGCAGCGTAGCACGGGACCTGGGGACCCAGTACTTC	CASSVARDLGTQYF
TRBV7-2	NA	TRBJ2-1	TRBD2	TGTGCCAGCAGCCCCCGTCTAGCGGGGAACAATGAGCAGTTCTTC	CASSPRLAGNNEQFF
TRBV6-5	NA	TRBJ2-7	NA	TGTGCCACAGGGACCAGAGCAGGGGACGAGCAGTACTTC	CATGTRAGDEQYF
TRBV29-1	NA	TRBJ1-1	TRBD1	TGCAGCGTTAACAGGGGCCCGAACACTGAAGCTTTCTTT	CSVNRGPNTEAFF
TRBV3-1/TRBV3-2	NA	TRBJ1-3	NA	TGTGCCAGCAGCACCTGGGGGAGGAACACCATATATTTT	CASSTWGRNTIYF
TRBV7-8	NA	TRBJ1-5	TRBD1	TGTGCCAGCAGCTTAATGGGACAGAGCAATCAGCCCCAGCATTTT	CASSLMGQSNQPQHF
TRBV2	NA	TRBJ1-1	NA	TGTGCCAGCAGGGCACAGCCGTCGAACACTGAAGCTTTCTTT	CASRAQPSNTEAFF
TRBV5-1	NA	TRBJ1-2	NA	TGCGCCAGCAGCTTGGGTGGGGTCCTAACTAACTATGGCTACACCTTC	CASSLGGVLTNYGYTF
TRBV6-1	NA	TRBJ2-3	NA	TGTGCCAGCAGTGAAAATGCGGATACGCAGTATTTT	CASSENADTQYF
TRBV24-1	NA	TRBJ1-6	NA	TGTGCCACCCCATCGGACAGAGATAATTCACCCCTCCACTTT	CATPSDRDNSPLHF
TRBV7-5	NA	TRBJ2-7	NA	TGTGTCAGAAGCTTTCAGGGGCCCGGAGCCGAGCAGTACTTC	CVRSFQGPGAEQYF
TRBV3-1/TRBV3-2	NA	TRBJ1-1	TRBD1	TGTGCCAGCAGCCAAGGGACAGGGACTGAAGCTTTCTTT	CASSQGTGTEAFF
TRBV6-1	NA	TRBJ1-2	NA	TGTGCCAGCAGCCCCGCGATCTCAGGGATAGGCTACACCTTC	CASSPAISGIGYTF
TRBV9	NA	TRBJ1-3	NA	TGTGCCAGCAGCTCCCGCGGGACAATTAGAGACACCATATATTTT	CASSSRGTIRDTIYF
TRBV2	NA	TRBJ1-1	NA	TGTGCCAGCAGTAGGGAGTCGAAGAACACTGAAGCTTTCTTT	CASSRESKNTEAFF
TRBV10-3	NA	TRBJ2-2	TRBD2	TGTGCCATCAGTGATACCCTAGCGGACACCGGGGAGCTGTTTTTT	CAISDTLADTGELFF
TRBV25-1	NA	TRBJ1-1	NA	TGTGCCAGCAGTGAATTTGGGGCGTCTAGGAGGGAAGCTTTCTTT	CASSEFGASRREAFF
TRBV5-4	NA	TRBJ1-1	NA	TGTGCCAGCAGCCGGGGTGGCAGTGCAAAAGGTAGCACTGAAGCTTTCTTT	CASSRGGSAKGSTEAFF
TRBV5-1	NA	TRBJ1-1	NA	TGCGCCAGCAGCCTATATGGGGGGTACACAGGAACTAACACTGAAGCTTTCTTT	CASSLYGGYTGTNTEAFF
TRBV5-4	NA	TRBJ2-3	NA	TGTGCCAGCAGCTACTCCCCCACAGATACGCAGTATTTT	CASSYSPTDTQYF
TRBV2	NA	TRBJ2-5	TRBD1	TGTGCCAGCACCAGACAGGGGGCCAAAGAGACCCAGTACTTC	CASTRQGAKETQYF
TRBV30	NA	TRBJ2-1	TRBD2	TGTGCCTGGAGGGAGGCTAGCGGGAGCGTCAATGAGCAGTTCTTC	CAWREASGSVNEQFF
TRBV2	NA	TRBJ1-1	NA	TGTGCCAGCAGTGATCAGCGGGGTAGTGTGAACACTGAAGCTTTCTTT	CASSDQRGSVNTEAFF
TRBV19	NA	TRBJ1-2	TRBD1	TGTGCCAGTTCAACGGGACAGGGGGAAATCGCAGGCTACACCTTC	CASSTGQGEIAGYTF
TRBV9	NA	TRBJ2-1	NA	TGTGCCAGCAGCGTAAGTGAGGGGCCGTGGAATGAGCAGTTCTTC	CASSVSEGPWNEQFF
TRBV5-1	NA	TRBJ1-2	TRBD1	TGCGCCAGCAGCGACCCGGGACAGGGAACCTATGGCTACACCTTC	CASSDPGQGTYGYTF
TRBV1	NA	TRBJ1-3	NA	TGCACCGTCGGGCCCCCGGGAAACACCATATATTTT	CTVGPPGNTIYF
TRBV2	NA	TRBJ1-1	NA	TGTGCCAGCAGTAACAGGGTGAGGAACACTGAAGCTTTCTTT	CASSNRVRNTEAFF
TRBV9	NA	TRBJ1-3	NA	TGTGCCAGCAGCGTCGGGACCGCAGGACACACCATATATTTT	CASSVGTAGHTIYF
TRBV7-3	NA	TRBJ1-3	NA	TGTGCCAGCAGCCCCAGCGGGGTCGGAAACACCATATATTTT	CASSPSGVGNTIYF
TRBV10-2	NA	TRBJ1-2	NA	TGCGCCAGCAGTGAGTCGACACGCGCTCTGGCTAACTATGGCTACACCTTC	CASSESTRALANYGYTF
TRBV18	NA	TRBJ1-5	TRBD1	TGTGCCAGCTCACAACCGGGACAGGGGGGCCATCAGCCCCAGCATTTT	CASSQPGQGGHQPQHF
TRBV29-1	once	TRBJ1-5	NA	TGCAGCGTTACTATTGACAGCAGCAATCAGCCCCAGCATTTT	CSVTIDSSNQPQHF
TRBV18	NA	TRBJ1-1	NA	TGTGCCAGCTCACTCCGGCAGGGGTGGAACACTGAAGCTTTCTTT	CASSLRQGWNTEAFF
TRBV1	NA	TRBJ2-1	NA	TGCACCAGCAGCCAAGATCCCGGTATCCTCAATGAGCAGTTCTTC	CTSSQDPGILNEQFF
TRBV5-6	NA	TRBJ2-1	NA	TGTGCCAGCAGGCAGTCGGGAACTGGCAATGAGCAGTTCTTC	CASRQSGTGNEQFF
TRBV11-2	few	TRBJ2-2	NA	TGTGCCAGCAGCTTAGTAGTGGGGGACACCGGGGAGCTGTTTTTT	CASSLVVGDTGELFF
TRBV6-5	once	TRBJ1-3	NA	TGTGCCAGCAGTTACTCCGACGGAAACACCATATATTTT	CASSYSDGNTIYF
TRBV6-5	once	TRBJ1-4	NA	TGTGCCAGCAGCTGGGGCCTTTATGAAAAACTGTTTTTT	CASSWGLYEKLFF
TRBV15	NA	TRBJ2-5	NA	TGTGCCACCAGCAGAGAACATCCCAACGCGGGACTCCCCTCCGGCGAGACCCAGTACTTC	CATSREHPNAGLPSGETQYF
TRBV6-5	NA	TRBJ1-2	TRBD1	TGTGCCAGCAGTAAACAGGGGTCGTTCGTGGATGGCTACACCTTC	CASSKQGSFVDGYTF
TRBV5-1	NA	TRBJ2-7	NA	TGCGCCAGCAGCTTGTGGGACTTCTCCTACGAGCAGTACTTC	CASSLWDFSYEQYF
TRBV3-1/TRBV3-2	NA	TRBJ2-5	TRBD2	TGTGCCAGCAGCCCTCCGGGACTACGAGAGACCCAGTACTTC	CASSPPGLRETQYF
TRBV11-2	NA	TRBJ2-2	NA	TGTGCCAGCAGCTTAGTAGACGGGGAGCTGTTTTTT	CASSLVDGELFF
TRBV2	NA	TRBJ1-5	NA	TGTGCCAGCAGCGTTGAGGCAGGGCTGGTAATGAGCAATCAGCCCCAGCATTTT	CASSVEAGLVMSNQPQHF
TRBV6-6	NA	TRBJ2-1	TRBD2	TGTGCCAGCAGTCCTTACTTACTAGCGGGGCCCTATTCCAATGAGCAGTTCTTC	CASSPYLLAGPYSNEQFF
TRBV5-1	NA	TRBJ1-2	NA	TGCGCCAGCAGCTTGGGAGACGGCTTCTATGGCTACACCTTC	CASSLGDGFYGYTF
TRBV6-6	NA	TRBJ2-7	NA	TGTGCCAGCAGTTATCGCCAGACTCAATCCTTTGAGCAGTACTTC	CASSYRQTQSFEQYF
TRBV27	NA	TRBJ1-1	TRBD1	TGTGCCAGCAGTTTATACGGACAGGGCGGTGGCACTGAAGCTTTCTTT	CASSLYGQGGGTEAFF